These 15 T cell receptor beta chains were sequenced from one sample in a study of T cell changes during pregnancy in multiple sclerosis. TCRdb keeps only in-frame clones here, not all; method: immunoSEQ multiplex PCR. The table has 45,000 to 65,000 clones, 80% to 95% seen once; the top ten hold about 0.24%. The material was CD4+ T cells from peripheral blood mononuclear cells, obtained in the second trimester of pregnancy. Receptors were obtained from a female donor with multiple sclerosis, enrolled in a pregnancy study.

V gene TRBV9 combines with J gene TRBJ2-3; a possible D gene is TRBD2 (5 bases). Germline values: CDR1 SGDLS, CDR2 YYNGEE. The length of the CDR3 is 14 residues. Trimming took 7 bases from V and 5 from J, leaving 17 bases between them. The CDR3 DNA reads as TGTGCCAGCTCCTACCGGCCAGAGGGAGATACGCAGTATTTT. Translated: CASSYRPEGDTQYF.

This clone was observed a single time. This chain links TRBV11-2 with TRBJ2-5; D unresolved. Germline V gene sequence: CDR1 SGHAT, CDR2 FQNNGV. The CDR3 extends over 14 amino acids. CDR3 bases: TGTGTCTCTTGGTCGTCGACATCCCCAGAGACCCAGTACTTC. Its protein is CVSWSSTSPETQYF.

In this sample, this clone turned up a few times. This CDR3 is CASSIPGQGIFNTF. CDR3 sequence (DNA): TGTGCCAGCAGCATCCCGGGACAGGGAATCTTCAACACCTTC. The chain has TRBV7-9 and TRBJ1-2; the match to TRBD1 covers 9 bases. Germline CDR1 and CDR2: SEHNR and FQNEAQ (reference sequence). The CDR3 spans 14 residues. The V gene end was trimmed by 5 bases and the J gene end by 12 bases; junction bases not matched to a gene: 13.

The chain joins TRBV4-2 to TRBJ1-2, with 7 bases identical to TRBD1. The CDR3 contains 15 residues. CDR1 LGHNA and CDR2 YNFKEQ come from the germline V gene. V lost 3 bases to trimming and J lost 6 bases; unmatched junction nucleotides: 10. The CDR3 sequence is CASSQTRTGFDGYTF. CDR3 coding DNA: TGTGCCAGCAGCCAGACCAGGACAGGCTTTGATGGCTACACCTTC.

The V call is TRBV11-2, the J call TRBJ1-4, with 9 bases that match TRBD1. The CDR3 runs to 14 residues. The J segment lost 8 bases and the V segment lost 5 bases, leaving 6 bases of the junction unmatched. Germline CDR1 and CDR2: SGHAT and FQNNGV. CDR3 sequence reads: CASSRDRVGEKLFF. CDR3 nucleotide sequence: TGTGCCAGCAGCCGGGACAGGGTCGGGGAAAAACTGTTTTTT.

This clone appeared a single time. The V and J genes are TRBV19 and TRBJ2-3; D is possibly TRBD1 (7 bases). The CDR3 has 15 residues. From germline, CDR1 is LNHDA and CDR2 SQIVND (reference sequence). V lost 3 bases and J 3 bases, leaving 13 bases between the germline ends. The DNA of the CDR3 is TGTGCCAGTAGTATGTCGACAGGGAGGACAGATACGCAGTATTTT. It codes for CASSMSTGRTDTQYF.

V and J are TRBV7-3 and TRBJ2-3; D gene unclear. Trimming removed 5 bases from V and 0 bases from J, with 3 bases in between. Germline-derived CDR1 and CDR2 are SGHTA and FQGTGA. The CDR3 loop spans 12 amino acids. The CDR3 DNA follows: TGTGCCAGCAGCCCTAGCACAGATACGCAGTATTTT. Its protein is CASSPSTDTQYF.

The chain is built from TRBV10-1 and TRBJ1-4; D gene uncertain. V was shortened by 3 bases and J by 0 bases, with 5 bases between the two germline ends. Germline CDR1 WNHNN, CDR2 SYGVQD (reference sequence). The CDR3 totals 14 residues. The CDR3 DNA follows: TGCGCCAGCAGTGACTCTTCAACTAATGAAAAACTGTTTTTT. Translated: CASSDSSTNEKLFF.

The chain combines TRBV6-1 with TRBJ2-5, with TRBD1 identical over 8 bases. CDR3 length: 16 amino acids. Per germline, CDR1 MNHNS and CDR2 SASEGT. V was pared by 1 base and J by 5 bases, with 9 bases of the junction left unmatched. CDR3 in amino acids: CASSEDGQGLWETQYF. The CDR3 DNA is TGTGCCAGCAGTGAAGACGGACAGGGCTTGTGGGAGACCCAGTACTTC.

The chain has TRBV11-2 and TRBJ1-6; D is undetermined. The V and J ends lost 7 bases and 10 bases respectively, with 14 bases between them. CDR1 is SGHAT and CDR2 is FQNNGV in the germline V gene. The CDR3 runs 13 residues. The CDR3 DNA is TGTGCCAGCACCCAGGAATACGGATCACCCCTCCACTTT. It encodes CASTQEYGSPLHF. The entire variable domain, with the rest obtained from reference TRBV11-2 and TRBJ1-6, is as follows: EAGVAQSPRYKIIEKRQSVAFWCNPISGHATLYWYQQILGQGPKLLIQFQNNGVVDDSQLPKDRFSAERLKGVDSTLKIQPAKLEDSAVYLCASTQEYGSPLHFGNGTRLTVT.

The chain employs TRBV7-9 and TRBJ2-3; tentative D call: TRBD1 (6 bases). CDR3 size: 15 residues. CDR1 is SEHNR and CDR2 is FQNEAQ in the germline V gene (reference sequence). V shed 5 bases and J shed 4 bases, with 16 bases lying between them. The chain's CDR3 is CASSHYGTKADTQYF. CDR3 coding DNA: TGTGCCAGCAGCCACTACGGGACAAAGGCAGATACGCAGTATTTT.

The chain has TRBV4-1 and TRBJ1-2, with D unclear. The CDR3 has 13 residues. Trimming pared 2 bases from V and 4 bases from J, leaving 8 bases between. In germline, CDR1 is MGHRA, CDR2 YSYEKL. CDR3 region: CASSQTEGYGYTF. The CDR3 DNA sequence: TGCGCCAGCAGCCAAACCGAGGGCTATGGCTACACCTTC.

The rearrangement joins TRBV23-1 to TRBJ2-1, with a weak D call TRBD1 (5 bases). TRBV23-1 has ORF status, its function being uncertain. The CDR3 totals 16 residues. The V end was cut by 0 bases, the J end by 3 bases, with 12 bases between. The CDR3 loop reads CASSQSLTVYYNEQFF. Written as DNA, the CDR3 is TGCGCCAGCAGTCAATCGTTGACAGTTTACTACAATGAGCAGTTCTTC.

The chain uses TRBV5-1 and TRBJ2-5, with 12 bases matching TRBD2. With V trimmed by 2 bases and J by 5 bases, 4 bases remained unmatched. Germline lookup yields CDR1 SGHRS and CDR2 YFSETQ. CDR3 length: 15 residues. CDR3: CASSFLAGGPETQYF. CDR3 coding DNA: TGCGCCAGCAGCTTCCTAGCGGGGGGGCCGGAGACCCAGTACTTC.

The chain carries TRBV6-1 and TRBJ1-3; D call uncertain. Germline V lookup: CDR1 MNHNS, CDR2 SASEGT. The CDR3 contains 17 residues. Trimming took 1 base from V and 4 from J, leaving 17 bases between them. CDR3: CASSEGTAGRLGNTIYF. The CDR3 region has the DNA TGTGCCAGCAGTGAAGGGACTGCTGGCCGCCTGGGAAACACCATATATTTT.